This T cell receptor (beta chain) was captured in a study of PD-L1 blockade in urothelial cancer. On the study more broadly: Atezolizumab at 1,200 mg intravenously every 3 weeks was started by patients around 2014. Researchers looked at the blood 3 weeks (second dose) and 6 weeks after treatment began. Median T cell yield from blood was 110,000 to 150,000.

This clone was counted a single time. The table came from immunoSEQ multiplex PCR; TCRdb's copy has only in-frame clones and leaves some out. Of around 70,000 clones listed, around 90% are singletons. The V and J ends lost 4 bases and 4 bases, in that order; junction bases with no gene match: 8. CDR1 is LNHDA, CDR2 SQIVND, per germline (reference sequence). The CDR3 sequence is 15 residues long. Documented time point: pretreatment peripheral blood. Patients in the study were battling locally advanced or metastatic urothelial carcinoma. V usage is TRBV19 and J usage is TRBJ1-1; the match to TRBD1 covers 8 bases. The receptor was derived from a man in his 70s with urothelial cancer. Sequenced material: PBMCs, taken around atezolizumab (anti-PD-L1) treatment. The CDR3, as DNA: TGTGCCAGTAGTACTACCGGGACAGGAGTCACTGAAGCTTTCTTT. Protein sequence: CASSTTGTGVTEAFF.